A single T cell receptor (beta chain) is shown here with its context. What it recognizes is unknown. Attachment of unique molecular identifiers was made to individual cDNA molecules. TCRdb ran MiXCR on the 5' RACE reads and lists one entry per CDR3 protein. The repertoire has 35,000 to 40,000 distinct CDR3 sequences, approximately 5.3% of them found once; the top ten carry about 32%. This specimen belongs to a study of early T cells in non-severe SARS-CoV-2 infection. Overall study: Sequencing of bulk RNA from unsorted whole blood was done, without chain pairing. General study findings and limits: Matches to VDJdb favored anti-spike CD8 responses and missed private and CD4 specificities.

Germline V gene sequence: CDR1 MDHEN, CDR2 SYDVKM. The CDR3 covers 12 residues. The V end was cut by 5 bases, the J end by 4 bases, with 9 bases between. The sequencing input was whole blood. The chain has TRBV28 and TRBJ2-7; no clear D. This clonotype was obtained from an adult who was a healthcare worker with PCR-confirmed SARS-CoV-2 infection or an uninfected control (not recorded which). This CDR3 is CASSRLNYEQYF. The CDR3 DNA reads TGTGCCAGCAGTCGACTCAATTACGAGCAGTACTTC.